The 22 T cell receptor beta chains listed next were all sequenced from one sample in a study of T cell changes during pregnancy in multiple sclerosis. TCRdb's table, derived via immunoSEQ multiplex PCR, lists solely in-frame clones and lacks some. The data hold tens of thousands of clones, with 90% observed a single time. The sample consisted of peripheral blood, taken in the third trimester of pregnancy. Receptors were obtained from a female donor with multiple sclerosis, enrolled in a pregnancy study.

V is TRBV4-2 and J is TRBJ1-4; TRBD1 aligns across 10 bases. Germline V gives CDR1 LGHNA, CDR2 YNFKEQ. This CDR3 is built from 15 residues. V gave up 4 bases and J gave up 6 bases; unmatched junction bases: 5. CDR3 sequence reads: CASSLSGQGDEKLFF. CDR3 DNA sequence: TGTGCCAGCAGCCTATCCGGACAGGGGGATGAAAAACTGTTTTTT.

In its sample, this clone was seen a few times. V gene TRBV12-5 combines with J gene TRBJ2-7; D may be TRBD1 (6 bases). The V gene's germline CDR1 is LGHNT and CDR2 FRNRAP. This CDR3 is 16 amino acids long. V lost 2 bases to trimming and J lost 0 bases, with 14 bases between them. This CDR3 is CASGLFGQPSSYEQYF. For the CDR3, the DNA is TGTGCTAGTGGTTTGTTCGGACAGCCGAGCTCCTACGAGCAGTACTTC.

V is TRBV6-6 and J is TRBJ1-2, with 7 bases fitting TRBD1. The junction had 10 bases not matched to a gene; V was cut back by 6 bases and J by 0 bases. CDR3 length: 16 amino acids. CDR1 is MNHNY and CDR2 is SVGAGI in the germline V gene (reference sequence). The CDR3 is CASSPGQRNPNYGYTF. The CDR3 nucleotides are TGTGCCAGCAGCCCGGGACAGAGAAACCCTAACTATGGCTACACCTTC.

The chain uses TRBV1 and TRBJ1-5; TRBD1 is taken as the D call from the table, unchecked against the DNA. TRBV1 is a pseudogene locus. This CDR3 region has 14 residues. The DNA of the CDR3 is TGCACCAGCAGCCAAGGACACCTCAATCAGCCCCAGCATTTT. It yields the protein CTSSQGHLNQPQHF.

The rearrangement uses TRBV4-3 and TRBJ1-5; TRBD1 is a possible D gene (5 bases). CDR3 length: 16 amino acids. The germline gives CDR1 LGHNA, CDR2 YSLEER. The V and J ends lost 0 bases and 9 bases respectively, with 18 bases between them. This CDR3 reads CASSQDGMGGGGPQHF. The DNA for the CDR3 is TGCGCCAGCAGCCAAGATGGAATGGGGGGAGGTGGGCCCCAGCATTTT.

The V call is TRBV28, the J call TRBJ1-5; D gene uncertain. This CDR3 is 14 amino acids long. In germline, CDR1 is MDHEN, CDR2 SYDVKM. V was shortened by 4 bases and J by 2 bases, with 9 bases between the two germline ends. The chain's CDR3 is CASSWFQGNQPQHF. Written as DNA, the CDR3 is TGTGCCAGCAGTTGGTTTCAGGGCAATCAGCCCCAGCATTTT.

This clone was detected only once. DNA of the CDR3: TGTGCCAGCAGCCCAGGGGTGGGCGGCGGTAACACCGGGGAGCTGTTTTTT. As protein: CASSPGVGGGNTGELFF. The chain employs TRBV7-9 and TRBJ2-2, with a tentative D call TRBD1 (6 bases). Germline loops: CDR1 SEHNR, CDR2 FQNEAQ (reference sequence). Trimming stripped 5 bases from V and 2 bases from J, with 18 bases between. This CDR3 contains 17 residues.

CDR3 protein: CASSVGGGQGRETQYF. The CDR3 nucleotides read TGTGCCAGCAGCGTAGGAGGAGGACAGGGGAGGGAGACCCAGTACTTC. The V and J genes are TRBV9 and TRBJ2-5; 9 nucleotides match TRBD1. Per the germline V gene, CDR1 is SGDLS and CDR2 is YYNGEE. The CDR3 has 16 residues. The V segment lost 0 bases and the J segment 5 bases; nucleotides outside the gene matches: 8.

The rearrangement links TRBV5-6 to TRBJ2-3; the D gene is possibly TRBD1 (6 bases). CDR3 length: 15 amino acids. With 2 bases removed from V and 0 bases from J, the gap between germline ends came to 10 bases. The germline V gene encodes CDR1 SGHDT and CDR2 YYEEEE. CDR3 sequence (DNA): TGTGCCAGCAGCTTTGGACAGTTCAGCACAGATACGCAGTATTTT. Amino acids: CASSFGQFSTDTQYF.

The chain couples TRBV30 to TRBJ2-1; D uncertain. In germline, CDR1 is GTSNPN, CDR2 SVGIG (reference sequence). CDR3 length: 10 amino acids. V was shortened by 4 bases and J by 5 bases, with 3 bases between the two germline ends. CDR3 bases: TGTGCCTGGAAGCACAATGAGCAGTTCTTC. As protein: CAWKHNEQFF.

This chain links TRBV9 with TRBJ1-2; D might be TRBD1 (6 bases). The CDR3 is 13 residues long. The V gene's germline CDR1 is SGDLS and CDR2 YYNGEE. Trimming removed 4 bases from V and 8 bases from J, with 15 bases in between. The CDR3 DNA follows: TGTGCCAGCAGCCCGGGGTCTGGGGGCGGCTACACCTTC. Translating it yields CASSPGSGGGYTF.

CDR3 sequence: CASSLFQSGNTEAFF. The CDR3 DNA is TGTGCCAGCAGCTTATTTCAATCAGGGAACACTGAAGCTTTCTTT. This chain links TRBV7-9 with TRBJ1-1; no definite D call. The CDR3 length is 15 residues. Trimming took off 2 bases at V and 1 base at J, with 11 bases between the two ends. Per germline, CDR1 SEHNR and CDR2 FQNEAQ (reference sequence).

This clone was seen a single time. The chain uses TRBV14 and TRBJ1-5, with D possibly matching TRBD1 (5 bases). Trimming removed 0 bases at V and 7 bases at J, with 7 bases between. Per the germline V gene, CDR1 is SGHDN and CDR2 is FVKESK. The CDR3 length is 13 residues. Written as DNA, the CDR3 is TGTGCCAGCAGCCAAGATCAGGGCCAGCCCCAGCATTTT. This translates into CASSQDQGQPQHF.

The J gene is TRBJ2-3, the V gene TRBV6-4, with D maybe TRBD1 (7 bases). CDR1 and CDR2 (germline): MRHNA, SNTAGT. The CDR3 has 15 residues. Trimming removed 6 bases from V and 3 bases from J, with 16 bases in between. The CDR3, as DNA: TGTGCCAGCAGCTTAGACCAGGGGGGAACAGATACGCAGTATTTT. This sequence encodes CASSLDQGGTDTQYF.

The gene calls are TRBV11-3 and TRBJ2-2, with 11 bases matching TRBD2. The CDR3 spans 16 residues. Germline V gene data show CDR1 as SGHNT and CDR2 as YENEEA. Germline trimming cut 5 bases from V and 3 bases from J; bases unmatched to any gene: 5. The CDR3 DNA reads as TGTGCCAGCAGCGGTTGGACTAGCGGGCACACCGGGGAGCTGTTTTTT. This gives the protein CASSGWTSGHTGELFF.

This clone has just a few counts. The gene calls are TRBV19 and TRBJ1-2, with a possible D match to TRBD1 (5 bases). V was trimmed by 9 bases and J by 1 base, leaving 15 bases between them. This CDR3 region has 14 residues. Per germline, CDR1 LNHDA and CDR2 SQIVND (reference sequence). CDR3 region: CASRSTDVNYGYTF. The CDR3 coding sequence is TGTGCCAGCCGCTCGACAGATGTTAACTATGGCTACACCTTC.

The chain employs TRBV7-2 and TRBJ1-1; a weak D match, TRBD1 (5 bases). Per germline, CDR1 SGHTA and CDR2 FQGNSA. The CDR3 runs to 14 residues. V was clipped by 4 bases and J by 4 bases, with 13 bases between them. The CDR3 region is CASSSMRGTTEAFF. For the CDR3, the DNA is TGTGCCAGCAGCTCGATGCGGGGGACCACTGAAGCTTTCTTT.

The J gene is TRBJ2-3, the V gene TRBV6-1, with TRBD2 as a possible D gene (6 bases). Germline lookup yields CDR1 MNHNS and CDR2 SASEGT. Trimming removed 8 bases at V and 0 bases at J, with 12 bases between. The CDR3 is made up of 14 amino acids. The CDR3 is CASYPGLSTDTQYF. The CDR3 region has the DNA TGTGCCAGCTATCCGGGACTCAGCACAGATACGCAGTATTTT.

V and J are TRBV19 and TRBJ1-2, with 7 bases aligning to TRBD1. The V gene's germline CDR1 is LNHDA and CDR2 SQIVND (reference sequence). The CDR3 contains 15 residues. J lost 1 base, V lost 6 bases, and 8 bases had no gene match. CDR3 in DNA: TGTGCCAGTAGGAATTGGGACAGCCTTAACTATGGCTACACCTTC. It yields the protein CASRNWDSLNYGYTF. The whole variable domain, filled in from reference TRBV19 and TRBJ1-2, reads DGGITQSPKYLFRKEGQNVTLSCEQNLNHDAMYWYRQDPGQGLRLIYYSQIVNDFQKGDIAEGYSVSREKKESFPLTVTSAQKNPTAFYLCASRNWDSLNYGYTFGSGTRLTVV.

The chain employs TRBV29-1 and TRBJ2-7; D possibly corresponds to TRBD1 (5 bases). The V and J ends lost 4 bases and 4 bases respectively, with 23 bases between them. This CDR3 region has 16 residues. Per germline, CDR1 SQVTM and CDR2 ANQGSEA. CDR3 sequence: CSVGQQTPIGAYEQYF. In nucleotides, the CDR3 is TGCAGCGTTGGACAGCAAACCCCTATAGGAGCTTACGAGCAGTACTTC.

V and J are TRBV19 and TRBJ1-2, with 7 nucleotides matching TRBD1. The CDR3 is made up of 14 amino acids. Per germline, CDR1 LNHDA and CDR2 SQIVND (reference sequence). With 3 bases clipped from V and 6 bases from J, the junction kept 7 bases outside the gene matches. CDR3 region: CASSIRGEGHGYTF. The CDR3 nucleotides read TGTGCCAGTAGTATCAGGGGGGAAGGGCATGGCTACACCTTC.

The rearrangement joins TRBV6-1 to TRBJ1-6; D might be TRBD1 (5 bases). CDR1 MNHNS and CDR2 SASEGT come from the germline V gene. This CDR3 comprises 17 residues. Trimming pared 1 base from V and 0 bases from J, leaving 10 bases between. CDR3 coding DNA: TGTGCCAGCAGTGAAGTAGGGGCGAGCTCCTATAATTCACCCCTCCACTTT. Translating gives CASSEVGASSYNSPLHF.